This TCR beta chain originates from a study of OX40 agonist ivuxolimab in advanced cancers. About the research overall: An agonistic anti-OX40 (CD134) antibody, ivuxolimab, was used to treat the patients.

V dropped 5 bases and J dropped 4 bases, with 12 bases sitting between them. CDR1 and CDR2 from the germline V gene are SGHAT and FQNNGV. The CDR3 loop spans 13 amino acids. Study conclusions and caveats: CD4+ T cells averaged fewer expanded clones than CD8+ T cells. Undetermined was the antigen specificity of the expanded peripheral T cells.

Sequencing used immunoSEQ multiplex PCR; TCRdb keeps in-frame clones, though not all of them. The sample records around 50,000 clones, more than 85% being singletons. To note about this clone: Its antigen remains unidentified.

This clonotype originated in an adult with an advanced solid tumor such as melanoma, head and neck, liver or kidney cancer. V and J are TRBV11-2 and TRBJ2-7; D remains ambiguous. This specimen was CD4+ or CD8+ T cells sorted from blood, taken in a trial of the OX40 agonist ivuxolimab. The CDR3 coding sequence is TGTGCCAGCAGCATTGGAGCGAATTACGAGCAGTACTTC. Translated: CASSIGANYEQYF. Full variable domain (outside the CDR3, taken from reference TRBV11-2 and TRBJ2-7): EAGVAQSPRYKIIEKRQSVAFWCNPISGHATLYWYQQILGQGPKLLIQFQNNGVVDDSQLPKDRFSAERLKGVDSTLKIQPAKLEDSAVYLCASSIGANYEQYFGPGTRLTVT.